Sequencing of this T cell receptor beta chain was carried out in a study of untreated major depressive disorder. Typically around 95% of enriched cells were CD4+. Germline lookup yields CDR1 SGHAT and CDR2 FQDESV (reference sequence). Trimming took 5 bases from V and 5 from J; bases not matched to a gene: 7. The CDR3 has 15 residues. Profiled with immunoSEQ multiplex PCR; TCRdb holds only in-frame clones, not every one. The data contain approximately 20,000 clones, approximately 81% of them singletons. J is TRBJ2-5 and V is TRBV11-1; TRBD2 matches 11 bases. The sample was CD4+ T cells from PBMCs. The receptor's source is a woman aged 25 to 39 in good health. The CDR3 DNA is TGTGCCAGCAGCGACCCGTTAGCGGGAGGGGAGACCCAGTACTTC. It translates to CASSDPLAGGETQYF.